This TCR beta chain is from a study of identical twins. TCRdb fed the 5' RACE reads into MiXCR, producing one record per CDR3 protein. The table records hundreds of thousands of distinct CDR3 sequences, over 15% of them present only once. The V end was cut by 5 bases, the J end by 4 bases, with 15 bases between. Looked up from germline, CDR1 is SGHVS and CDR2 is FQNEAQ. CDR3 length: 15 residues. These sequences were also reported in another study, on T cells expressing NK-cell markers.

Sequenced sample: PBMCs. This TCR came from a woman younger than 35 in good health. The rearrangement links TRBV7-8 to TRBJ1-3; no definite D call. CDR3 in DNA: TGTGCCAGCAGCCTCACCAGACCGGCCGGAAACACCATATATTTT. This codes for CASSLTRPAGNTIYF.